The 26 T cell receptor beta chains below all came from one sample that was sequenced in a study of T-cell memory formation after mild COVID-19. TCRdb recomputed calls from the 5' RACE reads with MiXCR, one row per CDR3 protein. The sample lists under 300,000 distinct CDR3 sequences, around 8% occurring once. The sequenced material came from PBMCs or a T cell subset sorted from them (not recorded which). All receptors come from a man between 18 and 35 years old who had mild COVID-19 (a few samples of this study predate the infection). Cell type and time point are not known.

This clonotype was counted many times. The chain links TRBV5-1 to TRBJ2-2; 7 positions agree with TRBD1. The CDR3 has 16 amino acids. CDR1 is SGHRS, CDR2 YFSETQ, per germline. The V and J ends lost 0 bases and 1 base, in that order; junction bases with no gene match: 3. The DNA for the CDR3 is TGCGCCAGCAGCTTGGCTCGGACAGGGAACACCGGGGAGCTGTTTTTT. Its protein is CASSLARTGNTGELFF.

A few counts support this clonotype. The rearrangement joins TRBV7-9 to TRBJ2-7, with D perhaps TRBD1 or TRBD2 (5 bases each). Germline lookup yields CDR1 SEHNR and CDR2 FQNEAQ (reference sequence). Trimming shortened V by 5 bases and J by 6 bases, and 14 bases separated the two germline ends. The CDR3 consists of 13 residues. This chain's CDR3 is CASSLQGEGEQYF. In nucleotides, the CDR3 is TGTGCCAGCAGCCTCCAGGGCGAGGGCGAGCAGTACTTC.

CDR3 in amino acids: CSALSSGSYNEQFF. The CDR3 DNA reads as TGCAGTGCTTTGTCTAGCGGTTCCTACAATGAGCAGTTCTTC. V gene TRBV20-1 combines with J gene TRBJ2-1, with TRBD2 matching over 7 bases. J was trimmed by 1 base and V by 5 bases; bases with no gene match: 5. Germline V gene sequence: CDR1 DFQATT, CDR2 SNEGSKA (reference sequence). This CDR3 comprises 14 residues.

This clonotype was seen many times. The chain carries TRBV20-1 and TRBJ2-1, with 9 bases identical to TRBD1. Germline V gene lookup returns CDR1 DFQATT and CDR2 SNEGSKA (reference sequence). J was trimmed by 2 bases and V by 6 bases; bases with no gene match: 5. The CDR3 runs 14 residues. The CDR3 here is CSAFRDRAYNEQFF. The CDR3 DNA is TGCAGTGCCTTCCGGGACAGGGCCTACAATGAGCAGTTCTTC.

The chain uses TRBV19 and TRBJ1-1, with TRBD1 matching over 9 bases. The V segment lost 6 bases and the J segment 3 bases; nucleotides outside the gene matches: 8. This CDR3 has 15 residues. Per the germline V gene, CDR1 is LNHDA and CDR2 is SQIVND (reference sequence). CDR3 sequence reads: CASRPGTGSDTEAFF. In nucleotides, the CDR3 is TGTGCCAGTAGACCCGGGACAGGGTCGGACACTGAAGCTTTCTTT.

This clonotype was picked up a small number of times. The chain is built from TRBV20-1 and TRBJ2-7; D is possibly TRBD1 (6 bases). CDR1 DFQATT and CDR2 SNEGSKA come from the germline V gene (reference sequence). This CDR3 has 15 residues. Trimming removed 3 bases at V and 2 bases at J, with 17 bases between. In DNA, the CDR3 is TGCAGTGCTAGTACACCTGGAGCAGGGGCCTACGAGCAGTACTTC. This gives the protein CSASTPGAGAYEQYF.

The chain's CDR3 is CASSLAGMGHSGANVLTF. Written as DNA, the CDR3 is TGTGCCAGCAGCTTAGCTGGGATGGGGCACTCTGGGGCCAACGTCCTGACTTTC. The chain is built from TRBV11-2 and TRBJ2-6; tentatively, D is TRBD1 (5 bases). This CDR3 comprises 18 residues. Looked up from germline, CDR1 is SGHAT and CDR2 is FQNNGV. The V and J ends lost 1 base and 0 bases respectively, with 13 bases between them.

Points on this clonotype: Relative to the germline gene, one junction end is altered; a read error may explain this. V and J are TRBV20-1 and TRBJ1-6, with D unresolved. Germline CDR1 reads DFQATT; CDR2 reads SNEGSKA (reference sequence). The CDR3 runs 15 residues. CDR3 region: CSARLGVAYNSPFHF. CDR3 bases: TGCAGTGCTAGGCTCGGGGTGGCCTATAATTCACCCTTCCACTTT.

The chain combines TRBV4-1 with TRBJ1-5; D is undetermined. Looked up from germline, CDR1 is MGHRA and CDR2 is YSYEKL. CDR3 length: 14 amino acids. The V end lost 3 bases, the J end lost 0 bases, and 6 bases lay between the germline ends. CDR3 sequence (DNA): TGCGCCAGCAGCCAGACCGCTAGCAATCAGCCCCAGCATTTT. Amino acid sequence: CASSQTASNQPQHF.

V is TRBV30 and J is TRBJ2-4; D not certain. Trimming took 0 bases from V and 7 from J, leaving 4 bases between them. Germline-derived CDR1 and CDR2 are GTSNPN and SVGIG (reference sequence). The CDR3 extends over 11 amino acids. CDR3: CAWSVVNIQYF. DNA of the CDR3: TGTGCCTGGAGTGTAGTGAACATTCAGTACTTC.

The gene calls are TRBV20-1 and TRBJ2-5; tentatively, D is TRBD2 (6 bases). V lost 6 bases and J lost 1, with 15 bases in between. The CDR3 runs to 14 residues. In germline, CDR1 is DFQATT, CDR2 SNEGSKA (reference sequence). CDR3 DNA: TGCAGTGCCTTCGGCGGGGTAGGCCAAGAGACCCAGTACTTC. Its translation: CSAFGGVGQETQYF.

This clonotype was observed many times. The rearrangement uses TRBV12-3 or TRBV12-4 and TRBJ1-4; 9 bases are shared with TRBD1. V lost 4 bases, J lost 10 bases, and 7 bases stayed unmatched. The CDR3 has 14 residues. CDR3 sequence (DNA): TGTGCCAGCAGTTCGGGACAGGGACTTGTAAAACTGTTTTTT. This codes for CASSSGQGLVKLFF.

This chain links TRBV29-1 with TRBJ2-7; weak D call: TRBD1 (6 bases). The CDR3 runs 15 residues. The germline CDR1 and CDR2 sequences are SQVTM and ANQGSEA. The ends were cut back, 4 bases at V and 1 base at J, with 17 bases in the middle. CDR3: CSVGLQGPSSYEQYV. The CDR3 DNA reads TGCAGCGTTGGGCTCCAGGGGCCCTCTTCCTACGAGCAGTACGTC.

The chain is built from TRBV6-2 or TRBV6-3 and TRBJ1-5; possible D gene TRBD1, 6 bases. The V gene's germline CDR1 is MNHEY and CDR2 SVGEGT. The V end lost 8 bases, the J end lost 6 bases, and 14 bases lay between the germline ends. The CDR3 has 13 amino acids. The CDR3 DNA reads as TGTGCCAGCTCCCCGGGGGGGCGTCAGCCCCAGCATTTT. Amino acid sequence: CASSPGGRQPQHF.

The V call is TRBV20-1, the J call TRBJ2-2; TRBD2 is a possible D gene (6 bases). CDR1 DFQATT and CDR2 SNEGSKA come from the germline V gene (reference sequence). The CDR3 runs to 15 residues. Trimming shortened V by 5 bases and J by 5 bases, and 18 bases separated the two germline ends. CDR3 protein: CSAEGGVSRTGELFF. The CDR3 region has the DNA TGCAGTGCTGAGGGCGGGGTCTCGCGTACCGGGGAGCTGTTTTTT.

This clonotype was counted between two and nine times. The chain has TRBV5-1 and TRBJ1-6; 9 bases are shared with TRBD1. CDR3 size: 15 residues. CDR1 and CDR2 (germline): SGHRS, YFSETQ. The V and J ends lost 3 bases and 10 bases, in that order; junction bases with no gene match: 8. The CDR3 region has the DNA TGCGCCAGCAGCTCAGGACAGGGGCGGGAATCACCCCTCCACTTT. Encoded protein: CASSSGQGRESPLHF. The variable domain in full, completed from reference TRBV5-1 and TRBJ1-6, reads KAGVTQTPRYLIKTRGQQVTLSCSPISGHRSVSWYQQTPGQGLQFLFEYFSETQRNKGNFPGRFSGRQFSNSRSEMNVSTLELGDSALYLCASSSGQGRESPLHFGNGTRLTVT.

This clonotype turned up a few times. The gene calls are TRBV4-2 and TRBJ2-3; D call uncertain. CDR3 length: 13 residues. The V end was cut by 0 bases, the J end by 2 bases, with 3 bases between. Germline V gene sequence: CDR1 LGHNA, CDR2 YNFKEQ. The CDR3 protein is CASSQENTDTQYF. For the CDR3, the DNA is TGTGCCAGCAGCCAAGAGAACACAGATACGCAGTATTTT.

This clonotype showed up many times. The CDR3: CASSTTGVRVSVDTQYF. CDR3 DNA: TGTGCCAGCAGCACTACTGGAGTCAGGGTATCAGTAGATACGCAGTATTTT. The chain links TRBV7-2 to TRBJ2-3; D is possibly TRBD1 (5 bases). V lost 5 bases, J lost 5 bases, and 23 bases lay in between. The CDR3 extends over 17 amino acids. Germline CDR1 reads SGHTA; CDR2 reads FQGNSA.

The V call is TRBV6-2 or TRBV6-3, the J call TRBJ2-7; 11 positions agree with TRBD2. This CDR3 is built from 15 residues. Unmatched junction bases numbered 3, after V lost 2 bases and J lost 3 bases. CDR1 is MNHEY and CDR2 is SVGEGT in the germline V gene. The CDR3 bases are TGTGCCAGCAGTTACGCCGGACTAGCGGGCTACGAGCAGTACGTC. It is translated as CASSYAGLAGYEQYV.

The CDR3 DNA reads as TGTGCCAGCAGCCCCGGGTGGGGGAACACTGAAGCTTTCTTT. This encodes CASSPGWGNTEAFF. The chain uses TRBV7-3 and TRBJ1-1; D uncertain. Trimming shortened V by 5 bases and J by 1 base, and 11 bases separated the two germline ends. The CDR3 is 14 residues long. Germline assignment: CDR1 SGHTA and CDR2 FQGTGA.

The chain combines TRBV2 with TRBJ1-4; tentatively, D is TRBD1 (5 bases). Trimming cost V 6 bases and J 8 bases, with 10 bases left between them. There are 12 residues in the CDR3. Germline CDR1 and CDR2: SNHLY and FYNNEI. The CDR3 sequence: CASSGGDEKLFF. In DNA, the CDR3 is TGTGCCAGCAGCGGAGGGGACGAAAAACTGTTTTTT.

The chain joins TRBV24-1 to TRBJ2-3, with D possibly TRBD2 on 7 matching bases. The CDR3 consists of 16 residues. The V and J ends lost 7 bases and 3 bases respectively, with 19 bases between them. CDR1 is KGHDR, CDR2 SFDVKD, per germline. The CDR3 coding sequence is TGTGCCACCAGCGGGGGGCGGCCTGATCCAACAGATACGCAGTATTTT. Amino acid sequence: CATSGGRPDPTDTQYF.

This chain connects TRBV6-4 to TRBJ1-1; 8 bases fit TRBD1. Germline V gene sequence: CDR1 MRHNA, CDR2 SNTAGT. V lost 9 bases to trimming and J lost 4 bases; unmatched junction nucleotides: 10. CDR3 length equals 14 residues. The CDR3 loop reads CARVTGGACTEAFF. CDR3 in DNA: TGTGCCAGAGTCACAGGGGGAGCTTGCACTGAAGCTTTCTTT.

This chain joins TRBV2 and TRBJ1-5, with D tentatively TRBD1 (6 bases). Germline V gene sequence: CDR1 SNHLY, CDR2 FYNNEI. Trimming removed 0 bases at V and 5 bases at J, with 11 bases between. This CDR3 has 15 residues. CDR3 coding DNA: TGTGCCAGCAGTGAAGCGCTGGCAGGGGATCAGCCCCAGCATTTT. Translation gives CASSEALAGDQPQHF.

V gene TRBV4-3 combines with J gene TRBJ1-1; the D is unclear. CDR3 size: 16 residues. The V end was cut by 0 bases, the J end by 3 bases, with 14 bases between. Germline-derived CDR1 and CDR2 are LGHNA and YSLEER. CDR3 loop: CASSQDKRVADTEAFF. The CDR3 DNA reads TGCGCCAGCAGCCAAGATAAGAGGGTTGCGGACACTGAAGCTTTCTTT.

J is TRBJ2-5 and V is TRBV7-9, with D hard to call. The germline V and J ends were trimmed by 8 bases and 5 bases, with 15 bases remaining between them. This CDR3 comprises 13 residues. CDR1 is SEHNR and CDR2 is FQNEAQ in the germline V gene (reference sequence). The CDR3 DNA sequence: TGTGCCAGCGGATACAGTTCCAGGGAGACCCAGTACTTC. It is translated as CASGYSSRETQYF.